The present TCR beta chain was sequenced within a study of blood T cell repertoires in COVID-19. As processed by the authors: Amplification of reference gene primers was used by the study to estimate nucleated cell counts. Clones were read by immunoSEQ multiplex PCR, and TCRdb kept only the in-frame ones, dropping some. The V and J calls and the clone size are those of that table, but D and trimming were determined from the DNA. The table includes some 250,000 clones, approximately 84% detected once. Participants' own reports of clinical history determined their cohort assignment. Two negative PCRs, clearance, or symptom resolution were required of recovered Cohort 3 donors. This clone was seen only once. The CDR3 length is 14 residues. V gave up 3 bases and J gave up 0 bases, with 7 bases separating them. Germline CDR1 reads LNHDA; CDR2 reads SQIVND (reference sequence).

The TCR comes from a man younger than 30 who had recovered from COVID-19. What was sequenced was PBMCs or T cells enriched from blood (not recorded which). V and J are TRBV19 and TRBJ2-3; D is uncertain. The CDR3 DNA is TGTGCCAGTAGTATGGCCCAGAGCACAGATACGCAGTATTTT. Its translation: CASSMAQSTDTQYF.